This T cell receptor beta chain derives from a study of neurological immune-mediated disorders. On the study more broadly: Among about 34 multiple sclerosis patients, around 31 were relapsing-remitting and 3 were secondary progressive.

Study results and caveats: One related-CDR3 cluster, which may be a signature, held the repertoires of 18 of 34 multiple sclerosis patients after phylogenetic grouping. The multiple sclerosis repertoire cluster had no clinical or MRI feature associated with it.

PBMCs stored at -80 C, numbering 2 million, were the origin of the unsorted libraries. This clonotype was seen repeatedly, ten times or more. The antigen remains undetermined. Germline CDR1 reads DFQATT; CDR2 reads SNEGSKA (reference sequence). The CDR3 has 14 amino acids. Trimming removed 0 bases at V and 5 bases at J, with 13 bases between. TCRdb analysed the 5' RACE reads with MiXCR anew, one entry per CDR3 protein. The sample lists more than 35,000 distinct CDR3 sequences, 2.5% to 3.5% occurring once. The receptor was derived from a woman aged 50 to 60 with multiple sclerosis. The rearrangement uses TRBV20-1 and TRBJ1-1; no firm D call. The sequenced material came from PBMCs. CDR3 protein: CSARDGERVTEAFF. The CDR3 DNA follows: TGCAGTGCTAGAGATGGTGAGAGGGTTACTGAAGCTTTCTTT.